This T cell receptor beta chain was identified in a study of shared clonotypes between healthy human individuals. The CDR3 consists of 14 residues. Germline V gene lookup returns CDR1 MNHEY and CDR2 SVGAGI. V lost 4 bases to trimming and J lost 3 bases; unmatched junction nucleotides: 2. Clones were sequenced by immunoSEQ multiplex PCR, and TCRdb holds only the in-frame ones, with some missing. The sample lists roughly 640,000 clones; about 74% were seen once. To note about this clone: Antigen unknown.

General observations from the study: Large depth notwithstanding, sorted-subset sequencing proved incomplete by rarefaction. Larger richness was generally estimated for naive than memory subsets.

The chain uses TRBV6-5 and TRBJ2-3; 9 bases align to TRBD2. The material sequenced was memory CD4+ T cells sorted from blood. The sample's subset: CD45RA-negative fraction. The source is a woman aged 25 to 45 in good health. CDR3 sequence: CASSLAGATDTQYF. In DNA, the CDR3 is TGTGCCAGCAGTTTAGCGGGAGCGACAGATACGCAGTATTTT.